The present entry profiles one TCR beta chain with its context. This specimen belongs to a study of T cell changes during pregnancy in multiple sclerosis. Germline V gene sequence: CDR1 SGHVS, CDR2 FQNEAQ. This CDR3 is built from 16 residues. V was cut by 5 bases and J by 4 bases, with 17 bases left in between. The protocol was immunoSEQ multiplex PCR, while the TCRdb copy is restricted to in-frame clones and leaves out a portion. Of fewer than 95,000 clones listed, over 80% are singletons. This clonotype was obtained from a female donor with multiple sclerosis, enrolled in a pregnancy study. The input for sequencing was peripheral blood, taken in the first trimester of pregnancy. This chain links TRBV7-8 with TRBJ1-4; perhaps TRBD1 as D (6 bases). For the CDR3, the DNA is TGTGCCAGCAGCAACTCTAGACAGGCCTTTAATGAAAAACTGTTTTTT. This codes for CASSNSRQAFNEKLFF.